This T cell receptor (beta chain) was recovered during a study of blood T cell repertoires in COVID-19. The authors' processing: Estimation of nucleated cell counts was performed using reference gene primer amplification. Assay: immunoSEQ multiplex PCR; the TCRdb copy retains only in-frame clones and omits some. The V and J calls and clone size were taken over from that table, and D and trimming were inferred from the DNA. This sample has 62,000 or so clones, with about four fifths found just once. Participant-given clinical history determined each cohort assignment. This receptor was obtained from a woman in her 40s with acute COVID-19. Specimen: PBMCs or T cells enriched from blood (not recorded which).

CDR3 sequence: CASSQGPHGYTF. Here the CDR3 DNA reads TGTGCCAGCAGCCAAGGGCCCCATGGCTACACCTTC. The rearrangement links TRBV14 to TRBJ1-2; D remains ambiguous. V shed 1 base and J shed 6 bases, with 6 bases lying between them. Germline lookup yields CDR1 SGHDN and CDR2 FVKESK. CDR3 size: 12 residues.